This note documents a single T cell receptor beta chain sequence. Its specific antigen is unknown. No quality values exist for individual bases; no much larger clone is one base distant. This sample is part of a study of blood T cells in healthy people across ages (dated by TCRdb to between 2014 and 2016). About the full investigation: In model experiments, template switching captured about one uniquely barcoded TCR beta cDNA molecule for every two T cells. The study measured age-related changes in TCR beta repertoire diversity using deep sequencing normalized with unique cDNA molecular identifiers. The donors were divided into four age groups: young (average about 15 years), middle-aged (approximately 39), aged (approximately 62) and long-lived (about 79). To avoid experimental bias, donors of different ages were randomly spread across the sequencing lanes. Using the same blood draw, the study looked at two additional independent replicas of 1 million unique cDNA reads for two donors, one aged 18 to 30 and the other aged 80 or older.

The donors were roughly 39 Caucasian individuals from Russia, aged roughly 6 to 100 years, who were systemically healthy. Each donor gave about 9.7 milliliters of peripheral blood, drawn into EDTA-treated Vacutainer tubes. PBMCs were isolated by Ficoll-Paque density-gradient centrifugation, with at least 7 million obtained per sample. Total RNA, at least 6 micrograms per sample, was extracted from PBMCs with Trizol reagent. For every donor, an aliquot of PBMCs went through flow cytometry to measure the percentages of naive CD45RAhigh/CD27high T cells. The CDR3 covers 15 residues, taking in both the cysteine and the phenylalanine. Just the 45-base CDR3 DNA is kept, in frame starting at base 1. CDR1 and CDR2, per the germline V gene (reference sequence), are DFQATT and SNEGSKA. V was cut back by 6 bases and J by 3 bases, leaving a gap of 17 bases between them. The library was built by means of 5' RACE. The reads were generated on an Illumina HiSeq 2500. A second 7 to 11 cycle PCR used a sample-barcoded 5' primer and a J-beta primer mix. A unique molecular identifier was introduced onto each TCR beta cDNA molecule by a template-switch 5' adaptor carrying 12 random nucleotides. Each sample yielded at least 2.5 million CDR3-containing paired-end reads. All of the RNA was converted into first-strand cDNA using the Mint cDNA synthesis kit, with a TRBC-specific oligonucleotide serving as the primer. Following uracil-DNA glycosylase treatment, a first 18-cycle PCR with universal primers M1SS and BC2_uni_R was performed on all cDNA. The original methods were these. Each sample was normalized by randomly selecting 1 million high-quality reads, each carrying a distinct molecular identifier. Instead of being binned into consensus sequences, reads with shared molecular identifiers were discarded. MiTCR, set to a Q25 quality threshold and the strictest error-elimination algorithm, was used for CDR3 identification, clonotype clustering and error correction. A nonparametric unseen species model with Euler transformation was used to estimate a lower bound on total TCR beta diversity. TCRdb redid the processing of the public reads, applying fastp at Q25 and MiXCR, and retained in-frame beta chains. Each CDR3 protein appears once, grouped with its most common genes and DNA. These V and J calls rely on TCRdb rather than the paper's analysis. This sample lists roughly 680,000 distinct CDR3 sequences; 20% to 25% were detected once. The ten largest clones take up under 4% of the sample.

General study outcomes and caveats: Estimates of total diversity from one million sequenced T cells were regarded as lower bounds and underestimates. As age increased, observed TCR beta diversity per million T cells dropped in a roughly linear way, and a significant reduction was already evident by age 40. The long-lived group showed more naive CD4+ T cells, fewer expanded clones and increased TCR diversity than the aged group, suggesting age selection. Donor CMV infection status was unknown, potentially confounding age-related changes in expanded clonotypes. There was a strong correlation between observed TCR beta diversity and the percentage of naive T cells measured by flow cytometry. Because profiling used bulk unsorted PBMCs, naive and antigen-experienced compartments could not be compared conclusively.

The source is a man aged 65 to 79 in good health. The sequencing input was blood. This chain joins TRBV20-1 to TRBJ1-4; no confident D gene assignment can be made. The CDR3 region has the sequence CSAPMLGGPNEKLFF. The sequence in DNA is TGCAGTGCCCCCATGTTGGGCGGACCTAATGAAAAACTGTTTTTT.